This TCR beta chain was found in a study of shared clonotypes between healthy human individuals. The assay used deep level. Generated by immunoSEQ multiplex PCR, the TCRdb table keeps only in-frame clones and is missing some. The sample gives 2 million to 3 million clones, roughly 93% of which show up once; 0.36% is in the top ten. The CDR3 extends over 14 amino acids. The V and J ends lost 4 bases and 2 bases, in that order; junction bases with no gene match: 6. CDR1 is SGHRS and CDR2 is YFSETQ in the germline V gene. Study results and caveats: Shared across a few donors were about 4.6% of the naive CD4 clonotypes. At large depth, rarefaction still showed sorted-subset sequencing to be incomplete.

This clone appeared a single time. Its antigen remains unknown. The chain joins TRBV5-1 to TRBJ2-7; 7 bases line up with TRBD1. The TCR originated in a man aged 18 to 30 in good health. Some clones in this sample may be carry-over from other donors' samples. Sequencing was carried out using naive CD4+ T cells from PBMCs. Subset here: CD45RA+ positively selected. The CDR3 here is CASSRDRTPYEQYF. The CDR3, as DNA: TGCGCCAGCAGCCGGGACAGAACTCCCTACGAGCAGTACTTC.